The T cell receptor beta chain under discussion was sequenced for a study of blood T cell repertoires in COVID-19. At the level of the study: The origin of the acute and convalescent COVID-19 samples was the United States, Italy and Spain. T cells, B-cell-depleted T cells, or PBMCs provided the cDNA or gDNA that served as material.

Per the original data handling: Amplification with reference gene primers provided the estimates of nucleated cell counts. Libraries were prepared by immunoSEQ multiplex PCR; TCRdb keeps only in-frame clonotypes and omits some of them. That table is the source of V, J and clone size, and D and trimming were worked out from the DNA. The repertoire holds tens of thousands of clones, with 85% as singletons. The sequencing input was peripheral blood. The receptor comes from an elderly man with acute or convalescent COVID-19.

CDR3 nucleotide sequence: TGTGCCAGTAGTATAGGGGGCCCCGGGAATGAGCAGTTCTTC. Translating it yields CASSIGGPGNEQFF. The chain has TRBV19 and TRBJ2-1; possibly TRBD1 for D (5 bases). CDR1 and CDR2 from the germline V gene are LNHDA and SQIVND (reference sequence). The CDR3 has 14 residues. Trimming cost V 1 base and J 7 bases, with 11 bases left between them.